This is a list of T cell receptor beta chains from one sample in a study of cytomegalovirus exposure and HLA in healthy donors. The assay was immunoSEQ multiplex PCR, and TCRdb's table has in-frame clones only and misses some. The sample holds approximately 150,000 clones, roughly 85% seen once. Sequenced input: PBMCs. These TCRs come from a man younger than 40 in good health and CMV-seronegative. CDR3s include the opening cysteine and the closing phenylalanine or tryptophan. Each record gives: J gene, V gene, D gene, clone size, CDR3 protein, CDR3 DNA. The D gene is left open where the match is weak. Clone size appears in some rows only: once, few, many, or a class for an expanded clone.

TRBJ2-7	TRBV7-8	-	-	CASSWITTRISYEQYF	TGTGCCAGCAGCTGGATTACTACCCGAATCTCCTACGAGCAGTACTTC
TRBJ1-4	TRBV6-6	TRBD1	-	CASKTGQGARWEKLFF	TGTGCCAGCAAAACGGGGCAGGGGGCGAGATGGGAAAAACTGTTTTTT
TRBJ2-2	TRBV4-3	-	-	CASSQAPPRGELFF	TGCGCCAGCAGCCAGGCACCCCCCCGCGGGGAGCTGTTTTTT
TRBJ2-7	TRBV7-2	TRBD2	-	CASSLVGGSGEQYF	TGTGCCAGCAGCTTAGTCGGCGGGAGTGGCGAGCAGTACTTC
TRBJ2-1	TRBV28	-	-	CASSFAGTPRGNEQFF	TGTGCCAGCAGTTTCGCGGGTACCCCCAGAGGGAATGAGCAGTTCTTC
TRBJ1-1	TRBV11-2	-	-	CASSPLRGGGAEAFF	TGTGCCAGCAGCCCCCTCCGGGGGGGAGGAGCTGAAGCTTTCTTT
TRBJ2-7	TRBV7-2	-	-	CASSRREVPVSYEQYF	TGTGCCAGCAGCCGCAGGGAAGTCCCGGTCTCCTACGAGCAGTACTTC
TRBJ2-5	TRBV4-1	-	few	CASSQLAETQYF	TGCGCCAGCAGCCAACTAGCGGAGACCCAGTACTTC
TRBJ2-5	TRBV2	-	few	CASSLDRGETQYF	TGTGCCAGCAGCCTGGACAGAGGGGAGACCCAGTACTTC
TRBJ2-4	TRBV7-6	-	once	CASSLGLWRGSAKNIQYF	TGTGCCAGCAGCTTAGGGCTATGGCGAGGTTCCGCCAAAAACATTCAGTACTTC
TRBJ2-7	TRBV6-1	TRBD2	-	CASSEPGLADPYEQYF	TGTGCCAGCAGTGAACCGGGACTAGCGGATCCCTACGAGCAGTACTTC
TRBJ2-1	TRBV19	-	-	CASSITSNEQFF	TGTGCCAGTAGTATTACTAGCAATGAGCAGTTCTTC
TRBJ2-7	TRBV18	-	-	CASSPPSSGGKYEQYF	TGTGCCAGCTCACCACCTAGCTCAGGGGGGAAGTACGAGCAGTACTTC
TRBJ2-5	TRBV7-2	TRBD2	few	CASSSKRGRAWETQYF	TGTGCCAGCAGCTCTAAGCGTGGGAGGGCCTGGGAGACCCAGTACTTC
TRBJ2-3	TRBV5-1	TRBD1	-	CASSARTGGLPPDTQYF	TGCGCCAGCAGCGCACGGACAGGGGGCCTGCCCCCAGATACGCAGTATTTT
TRBJ2-3	TRBV18	-	-	CASSREGTDTQYF	TGTGCCAGCTCCCGGGAAGGGACAGATACGCAGTATTTT
TRBJ2-7	TRBV28	-	-	CAKQGYEQYF	TGTGCCAAACAGGGCTACGAGCAGTACTTC
TRBJ1-5	TRBV9	TRBD1	-	CASSVGNRGGQPQHF	TGTGCCAGCAGCGTAGGGAACAGGGGCGGTCAGCCCCAGCATTTT
TRBJ1-1	TRBV6-5	-	-	CASSYGVAGVERAFF	TGTGCCAGCAGTTATGGGGTCGCCGGGGTTGAACGAGCTTTCTTT
TRBJ2-7	TRBV7-9	TRBD1	-	CASSLGSGQVPYEQYF	TGTGCCAGCAGCTTAGGAAGTGGACAGGTCCCCTACGAGCAGTACTTC
TRBJ2-7	TRBV5-4	TRBD1	-	CASSLPGQGANEQYF	TGTGCCAGCAGCTTACCGGGACAGGGGGCCAACGAGCAGTACTTC
TRBJ1-4	TRBV5-1	-	-	CASSLGGGSNEKLFF	TGCGCCAGCAGCTTGGGAGGCGGGTCTAATGAAAAACTGTTTTTT
TRBJ1-1	TRBV7-8	-	-	CASSVRGTEAFF	TGTGCCAGCAGCGTCAGGGGCACTGAAGCTTTCTTT
TRBJ2-3	TRBV5-6	TRBD1	-	CASSRTGGDTQYF	TGTGCCAGCAGCCGGACAGGGGGAGATACGCAGTATTTT